This T cell receptor beta chain was captured in a study of T cells in Graves' hyperthyroidism and ophthalmopathy. Study results and caveats: Blood samples included most of the expanded thyroid clonotypes exceeding 0.001.

The CDR3 totals 13 residues. Germline values: CDR1 SQVTM, CDR2 ANQGSEA. This clonotype was counted at least ten times. Antigen specificity is unknown. Compared with germline, one end of the junction differs, possibly owing to a read error. The CDR3 regions of TCR beta were amplified from RNA transcripts. The primer set for the first-round RT-PCR of the TCR CDR3 was HTBI. One entry per CDR3 protein, called by TCRdb with MiXCR from the multiplex PCR reads. The data hold hundreds of thousands of distinct CDR3 sequences, with 35% to 55% observed a single time. The rearrangement links TRBV29-1 to TRBJ1-2, with D possibly matching TRBD1 (5 bases). The sequence came from a woman between 18 and 29 years old with Graves' hyperthyroidism. Sequenced sample: peripheral blood or thyroid tissue (not recorded which). Here the CDR3 DNA reads TGCAGCGTGGAAGAGGGCAGGGTCTATGGCTACACCTTC. It specifies CSVEEGRVYGYTF.